A single sample is the source of the 7 T cell receptor beta chains below, sequenced in a study of blood T cell repertoires in COVID-19. Sequencing used immunoSEQ multiplex PCR; TCRdb keeps in-frame clones, though not all of them. Of more than 200,000 clones listed, 70% to 85% are singletons. The material sequenced was peripheral blood. Receptors were obtained from a man of 80 years or more with acute or convalescent COVID-19.

The chain employs TRBV10-1 and TRBJ2-4; no reliable D call. This CDR3 region has 15 residues. V dropped 8 bases and J dropped 0 bases, with 14 bases sitting between them. The V gene's germline CDR1 is WNHNN and CDR2 SYGVQD (reference sequence). CDR3 in amino acids: CASLCKLLAKNIQYF. For the CDR3, the DNA is TGCGCCAGCCTCTGTAAGCTTTTAGCCAAAAACATTCAGTACTTC.

V gene TRBV5-6 combines with J gene TRBJ1-2; D might be TRBD1 (6 bases). With 2 bases removed from V and 5 bases from J, the gap between germline ends came to 10 bases. Per the germline V gene, CDR1 is SGHDT and CDR2 is YYEEEE. This CDR3 is 13 amino acids long. CDR3 in amino acids: CASSLGQLYGYTF. The CDR3 DNA sequence: TGTGCCAGCAGCTTAGGACAGCTTTATGGCTACACCTTC.

This chain joins TRBV5-3 and TRBJ1-5; D unclear. TRBV5-3 is given ORF status, its function remaining uncertain. The CDR3 contains 12 residues. V gave up 4 bases and J gave up 6 bases, with 8 bases separating them. CDR3 nucleotides: TGTGCCAGAAGCAACCAGTCTCAGCCCCAGCATTTT. This encodes CARSNQSQPQHF.

The CDR3 nucleotides are TGTGCCAGTACCCGACAGGGAAGGCCAGATCAGCCCCAGCATTTT. As protein: CASTRQGRPDQPQHF. The chain links TRBV19 to TRBJ1-5, with 7 nucleotides matching TRBD1. CDR3 length: 15 residues. Per germline, CDR1 LNHDA and CDR2 SQIVND (reference sequence). With V trimmed by 7 bases and J by 5 bases, 11 bases remained unmatched.

This chain links TRBV19 with TRBJ2-7, with 13 bases identical to TRBD2. Germline-derived CDR1 and CDR2 are LNHDA and SQIVND (reference sequence). The V segment lost 5 bases and the J segment 0 bases; nucleotides outside the gene matches: 10. The CDR3 is made up of 18 amino acids. The chain's CDR3 is CASSPGLAGDLSSYEQYF. CDR3 coding DNA: TGTGCCAGTAGTCCAGGACTAGCGGGAGACCTTAGCTCCTACGAGCAGTACTTC.

The CDR3: CASSLRGWAGNSPLHF. The CDR3 bases are TGCGCCAGCAGCTTGCGGGGATGGGCCGGTAATTCACCCCTCCACTTT. The V and J genes are TRBV5-1 and TRBJ1-6; no clear D gene. V dropped 1 base and J dropped 6 bases, with 14 bases sitting between them. The CDR3 length is 16 residues. Germline CDR1 and CDR2: SGHRS and YFSETQ.

The chain is built from TRBV12-5 and TRBJ1-1; no definite D call. CDR1 LGHNT and CDR2 FRNRAP come from the germline V gene. The CDR3 extends over 14 amino acids. With 5 bases removed from V and 3 bases from J, the gap between germline ends came to 13 bases. The CDR3: CASGPRLPDTEAFF. The CDR3 nucleotides are TGTGCTAGTGGTCCCCGTCTCCCCGACACTGAAGCTTTCTTT. Variable domain in full (rest from reference TRBV12-5 and TRBJ1-1): DARVTQTPRHKVTEMGQEVTMRCQPILGHNTVFWYRQTMMQGLELLAYFRNRAPLDDSGMPKDRFSAEMPDATLATLKIQPSEPRDSAVYFCASGPRLPDTEAFFGQGTRLTVV.